This T cell receptor gamma chain derives from a study of Vδ1+ human thymocytes. Thymocytes were sorted as CD3+ TCRVdelta1+ TCRVdelta2- after alphabeta T cell depletion. Sorted Vdelta1+ thymocytes were about 97% to 99.6% pure. The germline V gene has CDR1 GITISATS and CDR2 ISYDGTV (reference sequence). The V segment lost 5 bases and the J segment 5 bases; nucleotides outside the gene matches: 21. This CDR3 region has 17 residues. Sequences come from RNA converted to cDNA by reverse transcription. Multiplex PCR used pooled V-gene forward primers and a constant-region reverse primer to amplify CDR3s. TCRdb made new clone calls on the multiplex PCR reads using CATT. The table shows some 6,500 gamma-chain clones, with roughly 40% occurring only once. Study-level findings and limits: Thymic TRG and TRD repertoires appeared highly polyclonal. TRG sequences recurred across donors, whereas TRD sequences stayed essentially private.

Notes on this clone: The antigen is undetermined.

The rearrangement joins TRGV9 to TRGJ1 or TRGJ2. This TCR was recovered from a boy younger than two who had congenital heart surgery. Sequencing was done on a sample of Vdelta1+ gamma-delta thymocytes from the thymus. Subset reported: FACS-sorted CD3+ TCRalphabeta- TCRVdelta1+ TCRVdelta2- thymocytes. The CDR3 is CALWVLAQLLVDYKKLF. The CDR3 coding sequence is TGTGCCTTGTGGGTATTGGCCCAACTTCTAGTTGATTATAAGAAACTCTTT.